Listed below are T cell receptor beta chains from one sample, sequenced in a study of T cells in Graves' hyperthyroidism and ophthalmopathy. TCRdb reprocessed the multiplex PCR reads with MiXCR, giving one entry per CDR3 protein. Seen here are about 640,000 distinct CDR3 sequences, about 14% observed once, and the top ten hold about 12%. Sequenced material: blood. The receptors here all came from a woman in her forties or fifties with Graves' ophthalmopathy. Each CDR3 is given without its conserved first and last residue. Fields, in order: D gene, CDR3 length, J gene, V gene, CDR3 protein. A D gene is named only where the DNA matches it firmly.

>TRBD1|11|TRBJ2-7|TRBV30
AWERTGGNEQY
>TRBD2|17|TRBJ2-1|TRBV20-1
SASKSGTSGRGPYNEQF
>TRBD2|10|TRBJ2-7|TRBV24-1
ATSGREGEQY
>TRBD1|19|TRBJ1-5|TRBV2
ASSEFTGASILMSGNQPQH
>.|12|TRBJ1-6|TRBV28
ASRDSSLGSPLH
>.|11|TRBJ1-1|TRBV27
ASIPQGNTEAF
>.|13|TRBJ2-1|TRBV28
ASSLLFRSYNEQF
>TRBD2|14|TRBJ2-1|TRBV9
ASSVFGTSSYNEQF
>.|17|TRBJ1-5|TRBV20-1
SASSLHSEDRHSNQPQH
>.|11|TRBJ2-3|TRBV4-3
ASSQDAEGTQY
>TRBD1|15|TRBJ2-3|TRBV5-1
ASSTLRTGLKTDTQY
>.|9|TRBJ2-1|TRBV28
ASSFNSEQF
>TRBD1|12|TRBJ1-4|TRBV7-3
ASSRTGGSGKLF
>.|13|TRBJ1-5|TRBV13
ASSQDSGGNQPQH
>TRBD1|13|TRBJ2-3|TRBV30
AWSKGTGDADTQY
>TRBD1|13|TRBJ1-2|TRBV6-2/TRBV6-3
ASSSGQGNSYGYT
>TRBD1|12|TRBJ1-1|TRBV28
ASSKDRMNTEAF
>.|12|TRBJ2-1|TRBV7-2
ASSTKSSYNEQF
>TRBD1|11|TRBJ1-1|TRBV27
ASSSRGRTEAF
>TRBD1|13|TRBJ2-5|TRBV7-8
ASSLRGGEGETQY
>.|20|TRBJ2-6|TRBV6-1
ASSQLPILKRVRLSGANVLT
>.|13|TRBJ1-4|TRBV18
ASSPGRTLNEKLF
>TRBD2|13|TRBJ2-3|TRBV20-1
SARIAGAGSDTQY
>.|15|TRBJ1-3|TRBV7-9
ASSLDLDGRSGNTIY
>.|12|TRBJ2-7|TRBV6-2/TRBV6-3
ASSYSPGNYEQY
>.|14|TRBJ2-5|TRBV12-3/TRBV12-4
ASSHRDKGPQETQY
>.|13|TRBJ2-7|TRBV12-3/TRBV12-4
ASSLRRGPGYEQY
>TRBD2|14|TRBJ2-3|TRBV11-2
ASSLTGLAGGDTQY
>.|12|TRBJ1-5|TRBV28
ASSLFGKDQPQH
>TRBD2|14|TRBJ2-1|TRBV12-3/TRBV12-4
ASIKAGGRSYNEQF
>TRBD2|14|TRBJ2-1|TRBV10-3
AISSTLAGDYNEQF
>.|13|TRBJ2-3|TRBV28
ASRGASGSTDTQY
>TRBD1|17|TRBJ2-2|TRBV24-1
ATSAPGQGAAQNTGELF
>TRBD1|12|TRBJ2-7|TRBV18
ASSTRQGVVEQY
>.|12|TRBJ2-7|TRBV7-2
ASSLDGRAYEQY
>TRBD1|14|TRBJ2-6|TRBV10-3
ATKGQASPGANVLT
>.|10|TRBJ1-2|TRBV5-1
ASRGGLDGYT
>.|12|TRBJ1-3|TRBV7-8
ASSLGGFGNTIY
>TRBD2|12|TRBJ2-7|TRBV28
ASTYSGSGDEQY
>.|12|TRBJ1-1|TRBV7-2
ASSQLGSAAEAF
>.|15|TRBJ2-3|TRBV6-2/TRBV6-3
ASRPGQTLAGTDTQY